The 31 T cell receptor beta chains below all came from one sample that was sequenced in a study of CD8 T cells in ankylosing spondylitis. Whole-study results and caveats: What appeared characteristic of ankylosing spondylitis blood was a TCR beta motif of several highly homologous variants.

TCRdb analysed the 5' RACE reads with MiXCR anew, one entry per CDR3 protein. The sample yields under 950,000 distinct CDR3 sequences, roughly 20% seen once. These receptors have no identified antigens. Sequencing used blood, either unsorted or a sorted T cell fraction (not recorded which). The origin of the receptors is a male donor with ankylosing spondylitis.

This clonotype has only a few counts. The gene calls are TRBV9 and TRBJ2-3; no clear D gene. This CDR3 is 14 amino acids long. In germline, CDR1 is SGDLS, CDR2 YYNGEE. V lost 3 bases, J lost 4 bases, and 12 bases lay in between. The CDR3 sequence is CASSAPGPPDTQYF. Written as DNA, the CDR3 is TGTGCCAGCAGCGCCCCGGGCCCGCCAGATACGCAGTATTTT.

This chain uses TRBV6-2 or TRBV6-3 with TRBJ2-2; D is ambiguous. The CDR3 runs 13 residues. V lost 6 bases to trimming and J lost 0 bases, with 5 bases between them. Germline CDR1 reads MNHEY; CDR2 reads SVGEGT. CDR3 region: CASRNPNTGELFF. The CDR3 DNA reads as TGTGCCAGCAGGAACCCGAACACCGGGGAGCTGTTTTTT.

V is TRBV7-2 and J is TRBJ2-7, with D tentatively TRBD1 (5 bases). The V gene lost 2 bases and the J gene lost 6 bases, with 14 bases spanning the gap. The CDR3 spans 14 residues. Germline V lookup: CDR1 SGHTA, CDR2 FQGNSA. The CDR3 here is CASSLQGLLGEQYF. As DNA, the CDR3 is TGTGCCAGCAGCTTACAGGGTCTTCTGGGCGAGCAGTACTTC.

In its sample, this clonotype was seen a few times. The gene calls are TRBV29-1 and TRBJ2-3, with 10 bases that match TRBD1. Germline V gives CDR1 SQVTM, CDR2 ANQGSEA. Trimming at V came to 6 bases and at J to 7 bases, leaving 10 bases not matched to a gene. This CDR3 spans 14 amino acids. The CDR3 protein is CSVGTDRGQYTQYF. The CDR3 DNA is TGCAGCGTGGGAACCGACAGGGGGCAATATACGCAGTATTTT.

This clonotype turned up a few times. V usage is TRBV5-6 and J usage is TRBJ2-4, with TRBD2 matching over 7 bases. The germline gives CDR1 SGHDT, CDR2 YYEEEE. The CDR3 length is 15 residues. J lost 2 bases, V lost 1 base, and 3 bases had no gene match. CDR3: CASSLHGGTKNIQYF. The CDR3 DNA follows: TGTGCCAGCAGCTTGCACGGGGGGACCAAAAACATTCAGTACTTC.

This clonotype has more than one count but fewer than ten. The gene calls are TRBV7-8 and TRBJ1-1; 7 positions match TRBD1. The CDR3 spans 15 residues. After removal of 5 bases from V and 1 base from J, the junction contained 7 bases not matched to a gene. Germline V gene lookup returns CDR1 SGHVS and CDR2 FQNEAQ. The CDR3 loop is CASSRAGGWNTEAFF. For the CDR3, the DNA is TGTGCCAGCAGCCGGGCAGGGGGGTGGAACACTGAAGCTTTCTTT. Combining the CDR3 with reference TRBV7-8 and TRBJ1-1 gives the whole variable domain GAGVSQSPRYKVAKRGQDVALRCDPISGHVSLFWYQQALGQGPEFLTYFQNEAQLDKSGLPSDRFFAERPEGSVSTLKIQRTQQEDSAVYLCASSRAGGWNTEAFFGQGTRLTVV.

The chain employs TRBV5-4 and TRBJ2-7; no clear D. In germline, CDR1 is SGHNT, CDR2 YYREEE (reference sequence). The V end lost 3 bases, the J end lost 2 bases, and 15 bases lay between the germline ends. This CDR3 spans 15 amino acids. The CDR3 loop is CASSSNKGSTYEQYF. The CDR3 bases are TGTGCCAGCAGCTCAAACAAGGGTAGCACCTACGAGCAGTACTTC.

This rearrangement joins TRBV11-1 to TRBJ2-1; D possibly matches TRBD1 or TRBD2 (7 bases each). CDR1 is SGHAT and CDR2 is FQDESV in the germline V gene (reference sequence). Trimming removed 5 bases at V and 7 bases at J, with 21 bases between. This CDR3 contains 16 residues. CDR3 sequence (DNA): TGTGCCAGCAGCCCCGCGGGAGACAGGGTGGGGAATGAGCAGTTCTTC. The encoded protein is CASSPAGDRVGNEQFF.

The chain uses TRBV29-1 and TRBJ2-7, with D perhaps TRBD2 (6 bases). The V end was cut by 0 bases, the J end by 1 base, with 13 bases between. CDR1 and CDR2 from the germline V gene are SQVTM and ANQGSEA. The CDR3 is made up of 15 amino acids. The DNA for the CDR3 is TGCAGCGTTGAAGATATCGCGCGGGATTCCTACGAGCAGTACTTC. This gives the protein CSVEDIARDSYEQYF.

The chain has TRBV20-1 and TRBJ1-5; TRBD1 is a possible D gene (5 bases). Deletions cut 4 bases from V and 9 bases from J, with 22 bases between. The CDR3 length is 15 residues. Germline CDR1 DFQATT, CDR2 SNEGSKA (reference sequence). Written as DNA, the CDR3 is TGCAGTGCTACCGAGGCCCCACAGGATGGTCGGCCCCAGCATTTT. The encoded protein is CSATEAPQDGRPQHF.

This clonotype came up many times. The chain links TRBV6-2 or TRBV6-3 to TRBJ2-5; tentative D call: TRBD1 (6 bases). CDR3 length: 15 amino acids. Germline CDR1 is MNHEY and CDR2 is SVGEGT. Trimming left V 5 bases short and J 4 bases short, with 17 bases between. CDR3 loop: CASSKALQGPETQYF. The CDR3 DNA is TGTGCCAGCAGTAAGGCGTTACAGGGTCCAGAGACCCAGTACTTC.

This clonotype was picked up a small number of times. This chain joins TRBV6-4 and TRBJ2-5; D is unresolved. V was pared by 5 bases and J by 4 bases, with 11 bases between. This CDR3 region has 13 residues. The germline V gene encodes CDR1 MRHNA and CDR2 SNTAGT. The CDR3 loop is CASSTRLGETQYF. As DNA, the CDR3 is TGTGCCAGCAGTACCCGTCTGGGAGAGACCCAGTACTTC.

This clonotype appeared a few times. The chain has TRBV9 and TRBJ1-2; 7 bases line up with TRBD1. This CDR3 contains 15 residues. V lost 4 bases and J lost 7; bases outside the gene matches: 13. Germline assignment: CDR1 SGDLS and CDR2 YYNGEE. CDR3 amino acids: CASSPQGRGVAGYTF. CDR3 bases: TGTGCCAGCAGCCCCCAGGGCAGGGGGGTAGCTGGCTACACCTTC.

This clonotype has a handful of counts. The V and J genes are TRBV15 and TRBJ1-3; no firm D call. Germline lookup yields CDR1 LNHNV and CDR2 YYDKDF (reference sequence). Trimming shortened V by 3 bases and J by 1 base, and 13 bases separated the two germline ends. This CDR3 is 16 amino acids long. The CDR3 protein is CATSSDGRHSGNTIYF. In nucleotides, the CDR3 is TGTGCCACCAGCAGCGATGGGAGACATTCTGGAAACACCATATATTTT.

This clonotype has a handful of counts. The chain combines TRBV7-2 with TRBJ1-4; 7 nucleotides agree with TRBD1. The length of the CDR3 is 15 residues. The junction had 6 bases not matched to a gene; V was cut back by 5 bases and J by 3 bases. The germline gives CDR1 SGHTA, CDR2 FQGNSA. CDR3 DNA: TGTGCCAGCAGCCTCAGGGGGGGTGCTAATGAAAAACTGTTTTTT. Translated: CASSLRGGANEKLFF.

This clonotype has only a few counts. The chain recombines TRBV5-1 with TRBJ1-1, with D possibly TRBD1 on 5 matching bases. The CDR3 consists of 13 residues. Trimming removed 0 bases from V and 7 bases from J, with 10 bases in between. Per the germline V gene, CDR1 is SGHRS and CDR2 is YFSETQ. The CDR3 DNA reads TGCGCCAGCAGCTTGGACCCTAGGGGTGAAGCTTTCTTT. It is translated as CASSLDPRGEAFF.

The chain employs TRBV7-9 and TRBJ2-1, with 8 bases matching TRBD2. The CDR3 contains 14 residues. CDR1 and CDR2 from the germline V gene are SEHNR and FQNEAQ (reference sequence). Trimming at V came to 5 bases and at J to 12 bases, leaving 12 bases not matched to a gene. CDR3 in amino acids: CASSATGGGERQFF. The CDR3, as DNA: TGTGCCAGCAGCGCCACCGGGGGGGGCGAGAGGCAGTTCTTC.

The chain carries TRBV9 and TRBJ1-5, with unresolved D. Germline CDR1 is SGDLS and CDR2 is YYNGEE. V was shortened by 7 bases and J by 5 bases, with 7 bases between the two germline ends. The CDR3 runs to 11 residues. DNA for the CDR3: TGTGCCAGCCCCCCCCATCAGCCCCAGCATTTT. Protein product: CASPPHQPQHF.

CDR3: CASGWGEAYEQYF. The DNA of the CDR3 is TGTGCCAGCGGGTGGGGTGAGGCTTACGAGCAGTACTTC. V usage is TRBV27 and J usage is TRBJ2-7; D is uncertain. V lost 8 bases and J lost 4, with 15 bases in between. Germline-derived CDR1 and CDR2 are MNHEY and SMNVEV (reference sequence). CDR3 length: 13 residues.

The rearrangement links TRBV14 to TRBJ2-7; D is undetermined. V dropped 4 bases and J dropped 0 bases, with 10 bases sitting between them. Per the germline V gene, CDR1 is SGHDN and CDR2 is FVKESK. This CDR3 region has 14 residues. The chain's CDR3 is CASSLQQVSYEQYF. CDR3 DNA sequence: TGTGCCAGCAGCCTACAGCAGGTCTCCTACGAGCAGTACTTC.

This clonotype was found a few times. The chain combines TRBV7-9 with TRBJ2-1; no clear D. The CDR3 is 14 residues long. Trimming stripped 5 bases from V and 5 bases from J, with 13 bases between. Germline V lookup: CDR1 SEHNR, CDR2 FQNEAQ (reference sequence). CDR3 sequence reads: CASSPSDSNNEQFF. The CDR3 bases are TGTGCCAGCAGCCCCTCTGACTCTAACAATGAGCAGTTCTTC. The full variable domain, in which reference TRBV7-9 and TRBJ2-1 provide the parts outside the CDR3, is DTGVSQNPRHKITKRGQNVTFRCDPISEHNRLYWYRQTLGQGPEFLTYFQNEAQLEKSRLLSDRFSAERPKGSFSTLEIQRTEQGDSAMYLCASSPSDSNNEQFFGPGTRLTVL.

CDR3 coding DNA: TGTGCCAGCACCAGTTCGGGGCTAGGGTATACCGGGGAGCTGTTTTTT. As protein: CASTSSGLGYTGELFF. The rearrangement joins TRBV25-1 to TRBJ2-2; D may match TRBD1 or TRBD2 (5 bases each). Germline V gene sequence: CDR1 MGHDK, CDR2 SYGVNS. V was pared by 7 bases and J by 5 bases, with 20 bases between. The CDR3 extends over 16 amino acids.

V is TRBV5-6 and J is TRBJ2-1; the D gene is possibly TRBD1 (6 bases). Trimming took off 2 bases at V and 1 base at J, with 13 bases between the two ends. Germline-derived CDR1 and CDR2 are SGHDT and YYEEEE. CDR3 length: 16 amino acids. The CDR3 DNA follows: TGTGCCAGCAGCTTAAGGGGGAAACCTTCCTACAATGAGCAGTTCTTC. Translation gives CASSLRGKPSYNEQFF. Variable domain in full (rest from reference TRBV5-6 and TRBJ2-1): DAGVTQSPTHLIKTRGQQVTLRCSPKSGHDTVSWYQQALGQGPQFIFQYYEEEERQRGNFPDRFSGHQFPNYSSELNVNALLLGDSALYLCASSLRGKPSYNEQFFGPGTRLTVL.

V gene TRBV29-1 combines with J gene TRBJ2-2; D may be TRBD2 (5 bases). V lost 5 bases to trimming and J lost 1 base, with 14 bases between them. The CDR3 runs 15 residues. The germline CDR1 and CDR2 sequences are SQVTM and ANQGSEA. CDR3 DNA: TGCAGCGTTACGTCTGGCGGAGGGAACACCGGGGAGCTGTTTTTT. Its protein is CSVTSGGGNTGELFF.

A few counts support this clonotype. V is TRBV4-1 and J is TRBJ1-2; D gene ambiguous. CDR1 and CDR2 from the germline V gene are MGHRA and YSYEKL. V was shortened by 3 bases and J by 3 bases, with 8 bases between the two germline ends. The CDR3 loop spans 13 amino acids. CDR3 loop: CASSHKVDYGYTF. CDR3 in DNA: TGCGCCAGCAGCCACAAGGTGGACTATGGCTACACCTTC.

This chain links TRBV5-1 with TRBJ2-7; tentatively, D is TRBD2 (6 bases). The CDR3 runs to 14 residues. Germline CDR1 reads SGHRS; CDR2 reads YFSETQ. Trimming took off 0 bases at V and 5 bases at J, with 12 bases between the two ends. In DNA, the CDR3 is TGCGCCAGCAGCTTGGCTGGAGGGAGCCACGAGCAGTACTTC. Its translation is CASSLAGGSHEQYF. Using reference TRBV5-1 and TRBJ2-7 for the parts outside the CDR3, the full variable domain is KAGVTQTPRYLIKTRGQQVTLSCSPISGHRSVSWYQQTPGQGLQFLFEYFSETQRNKGNFPGRFSGRQFSNSRSEMNVSTLELGDSALYLCASSLAGGSHEQYFGPGTRLTVT.

The CDR3 coding sequence is TGTGCCAGCAGTCACACAGGAGCTAACTACGAGCAGTACTTC. It translates to CASSHTGANYEQYF. V is TRBV27 and J is TRBJ2-7; the D gene is possibly TRBD1 (5 bases). Germline values: CDR1 MNHEY, CDR2 SMNVEV (reference sequence). V was pared by 5 bases and J by 3 bases, with 14 bases between. CDR3 size: 14 residues.

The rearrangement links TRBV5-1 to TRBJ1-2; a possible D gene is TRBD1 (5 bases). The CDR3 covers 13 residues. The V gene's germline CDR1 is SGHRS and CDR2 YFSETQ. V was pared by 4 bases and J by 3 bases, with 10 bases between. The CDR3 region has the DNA TGCGCCAGCAGCAACTCAGGGTACTATGGCTACACCTTC. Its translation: CASSNSGYYGYTF.

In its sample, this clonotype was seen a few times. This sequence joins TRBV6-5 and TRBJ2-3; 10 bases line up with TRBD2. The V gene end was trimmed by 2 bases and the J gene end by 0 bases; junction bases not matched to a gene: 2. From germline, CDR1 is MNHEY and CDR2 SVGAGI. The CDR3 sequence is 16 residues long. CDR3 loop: CASSYLTSGSTDTQYF. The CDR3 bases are TGTGCCAGCAGTTACCTGACTAGCGGGAGCACAGATACGCAGTATTTT.

The CDR3: CSSIPGLTDTQYF. The CDR3 DNA follows: TGCAGTTCAATCCCGGGACTAACAGATACGCAGTATTTT. V is TRBV20-1 and J is TRBJ2-3, with 7 bases matching TRBD2. CDR3 size: 13 residues. With 8 bases clipped from V and 3 bases from J, the junction kept 8 bases outside the gene matches. Looked up from germline, CDR1 is DFQATT and CDR2 is SNEGSKA (reference sequence).

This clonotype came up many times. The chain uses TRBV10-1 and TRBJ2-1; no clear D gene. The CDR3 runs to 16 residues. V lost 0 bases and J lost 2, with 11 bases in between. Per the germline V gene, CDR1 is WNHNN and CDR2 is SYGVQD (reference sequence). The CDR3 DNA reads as TGCGCCAGCAGTGAGTCGGTGGGTTCCCCCTACAATGAGCAGTTCTTC. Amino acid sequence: CASSESVGSPYNEQFF.